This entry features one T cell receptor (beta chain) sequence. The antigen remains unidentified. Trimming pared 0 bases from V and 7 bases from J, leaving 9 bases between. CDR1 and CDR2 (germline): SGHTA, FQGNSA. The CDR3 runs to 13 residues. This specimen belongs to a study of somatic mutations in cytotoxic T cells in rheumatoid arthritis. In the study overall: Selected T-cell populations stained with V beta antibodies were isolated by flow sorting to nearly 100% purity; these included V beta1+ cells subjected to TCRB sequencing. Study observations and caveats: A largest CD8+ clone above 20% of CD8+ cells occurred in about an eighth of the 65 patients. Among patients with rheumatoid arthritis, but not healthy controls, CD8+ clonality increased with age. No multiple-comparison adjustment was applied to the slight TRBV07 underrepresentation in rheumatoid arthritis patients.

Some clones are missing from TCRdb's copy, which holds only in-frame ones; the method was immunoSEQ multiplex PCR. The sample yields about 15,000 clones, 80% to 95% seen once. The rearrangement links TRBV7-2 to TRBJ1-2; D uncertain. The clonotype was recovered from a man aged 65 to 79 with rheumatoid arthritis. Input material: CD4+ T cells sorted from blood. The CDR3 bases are TGTGCCAGCAGCTTAGCCCGGGGATCTGGCTACACCTTC. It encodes CASSLARGSGYTF.